The next 10 T cell receptor beta chains were all read from a single sample in a study of identical twins. Each CDR3 protein is one row after TCRdb ran MiXCR on the 5' RACE reads. The sample records approximately 240,000 distinct CDR3 sequences, about an eighth being singletons. Sequencing used memory (CD45RO+) T cells sorted from blood. The receptors stem from a woman aged 18-30 years in good health.

The chain combines TRBV12-3 or TRBV12-4 with TRBJ1-1; no clear D gene. This CDR3 has 15 residues. V was trimmed by 0 bases and J by 0 bases, leaving 8 bases between them. CDR3 residues: CASSLASTMNTEAFF. CDR3 coding DNA: TGTGCCAGCAGTTTAGCATCCACCATGAACACTGAAGCTTTCTTT.

This clonotype was seen a handful of times. This chain links TRBV29-1 with TRBJ2-5; perhaps TRBD2 as D (7 bases). This CDR3 contains 15 residues. V lost 5 bases, J lost 2 bases, and 18 bases lay in between. The germline CDR1 and CDR2 sequences are SQVTM and ANQGSEA. CDR3 in amino acids: CSVKGRVGGQETQYF. CDR3 bases: TGCAGCGTTAAGGGGAGGGTAGGGGGACAAGAGACCCAGTACTTC.

The sample holds many counts of this clonotype. This chain joins TRBV27 and TRBJ2-3, with D unresolved. Germline V CDR1 and CDR2: MNHEY, SMNVEV (reference sequence). Trimming took 3 bases from V and 5 from J, leaving 15 bases between them. This CDR3 region has 15 residues. CDR3 sequence reads: CASSFGRPAGDTQYF. The DNA of the CDR3 is TGTGCCAGCAGTTTCGGGCGGCCCGCAGGAGATACGCAGTATTTT.

The rearrangement uses TRBV18 and TRBJ2-1; D is undetermined. Germline values: CDR1 KGHSH, CDR2 LQKENI. Trimming shortened V by 5 bases and J by 10 bases, and 9 bases separated the two germline ends. The CDR3 extends over 11 amino acids. The CDR3 DNA follows: TGTGCCAGCTCATCGGTTGGCGAGCAGTTCTTC. It yields the protein CASSSVGEQFF.

This clonotype was seen repeatedly, ten times or more. The chain joins TRBV12-3 or TRBV12-4 to TRBJ2-7; 7 bases line up with TRBD1. The CDR3 has 14 amino acids. With 5 bases clipped from V and 3 bases from J, the junction kept 7 bases outside the gene matches. The CDR3 is CASSPTGTVYEQYF. CDR3 DNA sequence: TGTGCCAGCAGTCCTACCGGGACAGTCTACGAGCAGTACTTC.

This sequence joins TRBV2 and TRBJ2-3; 8 bases align to TRBD2. From germline, CDR1 is SNHLY and CDR2 FYNNEI. The CDR3 length is 14 residues. V shed 6 bases, J shed 5 bases, and the junction held 7 bases outside the gene matches. CDR3 coding DNA: TGTGCCAGCAGACTCGGGACTAGGGAAGATACGCAGTATTTT. Translated, it gives CASRLGTREDTQYF.

This rearrangement joins TRBV4-1 to TRBJ2-7; the match to TRBD1 covers 7 bases. Germline V gene lookup returns CDR1 MGHRA and CDR2 YSYEKL. V lost 2 bases to trimming and J lost 3 bases; unmatched junction nucleotides: 7. The CDR3 has 15 residues. For the CDR3, the DNA is TGCGCCAGCAGCCAACACGGGACAGAGGACTACGAGCAGTACTTC. This codes for CASSQHGTEDYEQYF.

This clonotype was detected many times. The V gene is TRBV9, the J gene TRBJ2-1, with D unclear. CDR3 length: 15 residues. The germline gives CDR1 SGDLS, CDR2 YYNGEE. V was shortened by 4 bases and J by 0 bases, with 11 bases between the two germline ends. CDR3 in DNA: TGTGCCAGCAGCCCTCGCGCGGCCTCCTACAATGAGCAGTTCTTC. It yields the protein CASSPRAASYNEQFF.

In this sample, this clonotype turned up a few times. The V gene is TRBV12-3 or TRBV12-4, the J gene TRBJ1-2, with 8 bases lining up with TRBD1. V was pared by 6 bases and J by 8 bases, with 8 bases of the junction left unmatched. CDR3 length equals 13 residues. The CDR3 sequence is CASSHGQGEGYTF. The CDR3 coding sequence is TGTGCCAGCAGCCATGGACAGGGTGAGGGCTACACCTTC.

The chain carries TRBV9 and TRBJ2-7, with D hard to call. CDR3 length: 15 amino acids. Germline V gene data show CDR1 as SGDLS and CDR2 as YYNGEE. With 0 bases removed from V and 2 bases from J, the gap between germline ends came to 12 bases. In DNA, the CDR3 is TGTGCCAGCAGCGTAGCTACTGTACCGGCCTACGAGCAGTACTTC. Translation gives CASSVATVPAYEQYF.